This record looks at one T cell receptor beta chain sequence and its context. Its target is not known. TCRdb reanalysed the 5' RACE reads using MiXCR and keeps one entry per CDR3 protein. The sample includes roughly 400,000 distinct CDR3 sequences, about 15% of them seen just once. These data belong to a study of T-cell memory formation after mild COVID-19. The study's findings and limits: Later expanders leaned toward CD4+, whereas clones contracting from day 15 to 85 were balanced CD4/CD8. Still unconfirmed is whether the second-wave clones peaking on day 37 recognized SARS-CoV-2.

Between the trimmed V and J ends, which lost 0 bases and 11 bases, there was a span of 13 bases. From germline, CDR1 is LGHNA and CDR2 YSLEER. The CDR3 sequence is 13 residues long. The clonotype originates from a young man who had mild COVID-19 (a few samples of this study predate the infection). Cell type and time point are not known. Sequencing input: PBMCs or a T cell subset sorted from them (not recorded which). The V and J genes are TRBV4-3 and TRBJ1-1; no clear D gene. The CDR3 is CASSQDNGIIAFF. The CDR3 DNA reads TGCGCCAGCAGCCAAGATAACGGGATTATTGCTTTCTTT.